These T cell receptor beta chains were read from a single sample in a study of T cell responses to AZD1222 COVID-19 vaccine. Some clones are missing from TCRdb's copy, which holds only in-frame ones; the method was immunoSEQ multiplex PCR. Of about 130,000 clones in the sample, 90% were seen once. Sequenced material: peripheral blood, taken on day 0 of AZD1222 vaccination. These receptors originate from an adult in good health. Both conserved end residues are part of each CDR3. The order of the fields is clone size, J gene, D gene, V gene, CDR3 DNA, CDR3 protein. D genes are given only for firm matches. The size of a clone is reported for some rows only, either as once, few or many, or as a class for expanded clones.

clone_size: NA; j_call: TRBJ2-7; d_call: NA; v_call: TRBV27; cdr3_nt: TGTGCCAGCGGTCCAGGGGCCTACGAGCAGTACTTC; cdr3_aa: CASGPGAYEQYF
clone_size: once; j_call: TRBJ1-1; d_call: TRBD1; v_call: TRBV7-9; cdr3_nt: TGTGCCAGCAGCGGGACAGGGGGAACTGAAGCTTTCTTT; cdr3_aa: CASSGTGGTEAFF
clone_size: NA; j_call: TRBJ1-3; d_call: NA; v_call: TRBV4-3; cdr3_nt: TGCGCCAGCAGCCAAGTACAGGCCGGATCTGGAAACACCATATATTTT; cdr3_aa: CASSQVQAGSGNTIYF
clone_size: NA; j_call: TRBJ2-2; d_call: NA; v_call: TRBV4-2; cdr3_nt: TGTGCCAGCAGTCCCGGGGCGGGGCCAAAAGGGGGGGAGCTGTTTTTT; cdr3_aa: CASSPGAGPKGGELFF
clone_size: NA; j_call: TRBJ1-1; d_call: TRBD1; v_call: TRBV15; cdr3_nt: TGTGCCACCAGCAGAGAACGAGGGGGACAGCACACTGAAGCTTTCTTT; cdr3_aa: CATSRERGGQHTEAFF
clone_size: NA; j_call: TRBJ1-4; d_call: TRBD1; v_call: TRBV5-1; cdr3_nt: TGCGCCAGCAGCATACAGGGGCAGAGTGAAAAACTGTTTTTT; cdr3_aa: CASSIQGQSEKLFF
clone_size: NA; j_call: TRBJ2-3; d_call: NA; v_call: TRBV19; cdr3_nt: TGTGCCAGTAGTCCCCGTCGTGCGAAAGATACGCAGTATTTT; cdr3_aa: CASSPRRAKDTQYF
clone_size: once; j_call: TRBJ2-7; d_call: NA; v_call: TRBV28; cdr3_nt: TGTGCCAGCAGGACGGTTCTAGGCTACGAGCAGTACTTC; cdr3_aa: CASRTVLGYEQYF
clone_size: NA; j_call: TRBJ2-1; d_call: TRBD2; v_call: TRBV7-3; cdr3_nt: TGTGCCAGCAGCAGACTAAGCGGGGGGATCGGTGAGCAGTTCTTC; cdr3_aa: CASSRLSGGIGEQFF
clone_size: once; j_call: TRBJ1-5; d_call: NA; v_call: TRBV19; cdr3_nt: TGTGCCAGTCGAGGCAGGGAGAGCAATCAGCCCCAGCATTTT; cdr3_aa: CASRGRESNQPQHF
clone_size: NA; j_call: TRBJ1-2; d_call: NA; v_call: TRBV6-1; cdr3_nt: TGTGCCAGCAGTGACCGACAGGCTAACTATGGCTACACCTTC; cdr3_aa: CASSDRQANYGYTF
clone_size: NA; j_call: TRBJ2-2; d_call: TRBD1; v_call: TRBV5-1; cdr3_nt: TGCGCCAGCAGCTTGCGGACAGGGGGAGGGACCGGGGAGCTGTTTTTT; cdr3_aa: CASSLRTGGGTGELFF
clone_size: NA; j_call: TRBJ2-1; d_call: TRBD1; v_call: TRBV11-2; cdr3_nt: TGTGCCAGCAGCTTAGAACAGGGGGCCTACAATGAGCAGTTCTTC; cdr3_aa: CASSLEQGAYNEQFF
clone_size: NA; j_call: TRBJ1-3; d_call: NA; v_call: TRBV5-1; cdr3_nt: TGCGCCAGCAGCGAAGGGATCTCTGGAAACACCATATATTTT; cdr3_aa: CASSEGISGNTIYF
clone_size: NA; j_call: TRBJ2-2; d_call: TRBD1; v_call: TRBV28; cdr3_nt: TGTGCCAGCAGAACCCCTCGACAGGGCCTCGCGAACACCGGGGAGCTGTTTTTT; cdr3_aa: CASRTPRQGLANTGELFF
clone_size: NA; j_call: TRBJ2-7; d_call: NA; v_call: TRBV11-2; cdr3_nt: TGTGCCAGCAGCTTAGTTCCGGGGCAGGGGCAGTACTTC; cdr3_aa: CASSLVPGQGQYF
clone_size: NA; j_call: TRBJ2-1; d_call: NA; v_call: TRBV5-6; cdr3_nt: TGTGCCAGCAGCTTGTTGAACTCCTACAATGAGCAGTTCTTC; cdr3_aa: CASSLLNSYNEQFF
clone_size: NA; j_call: TRBJ2-6; d_call: NA; v_call: TRBV6-5; cdr3_nt: TGTGCCACCCTTCAAAGCTCTGGGGCCAACGTCCTGACTTTC; cdr3_aa: CATLQSSGANVLTF
clone_size: NA; j_call: TRBJ2-7; d_call: NA; v_call: TRBV18; cdr3_nt: TGTGCCAGCTCACAAGTGACAGGTGGGGTCTCCTACGAGCAGTACTTC; cdr3_aa: CASSQVTGGVSYEQYF
clone_size: NA; j_call: TRBJ2-3; d_call: TRBD2; v_call: TRBV28; cdr3_nt: TGTGCCAGCAGTTTAGGGGGGGTCAATACGCAGTATTTT; cdr3_aa: CASSLGGVNTQYF
clone_size: NA; j_call: TRBJ2-4; d_call: NA; v_call: TRBV6-2/TRBV6-3; cdr3_nt: TGTGCCAGCAGTTCATATCTGGGGGTGGCCAAAAACATTCAGTACTTC; cdr3_aa: CASSSYLGVAKNIQYF
clone_size: NA; j_call: TRBJ2-1; d_call: NA; v_call: TRBV4-3; cdr3_nt: TGCGCCAGCAGCCATTACGACTCGTACAATGAGCAGTTCTTC; cdr3_aa: CASSHYDSYNEQFF
clone_size: NA; j_call: TRBJ1-4; d_call: NA; v_call: TRBV5-4; cdr3_nt: TGTGCCAGCAGCTTGGCCGACGCGACTAGTGTCACTAATGAAAAACTGTTTTTT; cdr3_aa: CASSLADATSVTNEKLFF
clone_size: NA; j_call: TRBJ2-7; d_call: TRBD2; v_call: TRBV27; cdr3_nt: TGTGCCAGCAGAGGCGCAGGGAGGGGAAGTTACGAGCAGTACTTC; cdr3_aa: CASRGAGRGSYEQYF
clone_size: NA; j_call: TRBJ2-7; d_call: TRBD1; v_call: TRBV7-6; cdr3_nt: TGTGCCAGCAGCTTAGCGGGACAGGGAACCTACGAGCAGTACTTC; cdr3_aa: CASSLAGQGTYEQYF
clone_size: NA; j_call: TRBJ1-1; d_call: NA; v_call: TRBV4-2; cdr3_nt: TGTGCCAGCAGCCAAGAAGGCAGAAACACTGAAGCTTTCTTT; cdr3_aa: CASSQEGRNTEAFF
clone_size: NA; j_call: TRBJ2-7; d_call: NA; v_call: TRBV10-3; cdr3_nt: TGTGCCATCAGTGAGAACAGCTACGAGCAGTACTTC; cdr3_aa: CAISENSYEQYF
clone_size: NA; j_call: TRBJ1-4; d_call: TRBD1; v_call: TRBV28; cdr3_nt: TGTGCCAGCAGTTCGGACAGGGGCGGTCACGAAAAACTGTTTTTT; cdr3_aa: CASSSDRGGHEKLFF
clone_size: NA; j_call: TRBJ2-5; d_call: NA; v_call: TRBV10-3; cdr3_nt: TGTGCCATCAGTGCCCGGAGGGAGGATGAGACCCAGTACTTC; cdr3_aa: CAISARREDETQYF
clone_size: NA; j_call: TRBJ1-1; d_call: NA; v_call: TRBV6-5; cdr3_nt: TGTGCCAGCACCCCCCGGGGGACGAACACTGAAGCTTTCTTT; cdr3_aa: CASTPRGTNTEAFF
clone_size: NA; j_call: TRBJ2-3; d_call: NA; v_call: TRBV7-2; cdr3_nt: TGTGCCAGCAGCTTATACGGTGGAGATACGCAGTATTTT; cdr3_aa: CASSLYGGDTQYF
clone_size: NA; j_call: TRBJ1-5; d_call: NA; v_call: TRBV24-1; cdr3_nt: TGTGCCACCAGTGGCTCGGGGGGGAGCAATCAGCCCCAGCATTTT; cdr3_aa: CATSGSGGSNQPQHF
clone_size: NA; j_call: TRBJ1-3; d_call: NA; v_call: TRBV6-5; cdr3_nt: TGTGCCAGCGGACCGCGTCCAAACACCATATATTTT; cdr3_aa: CASGPRPNTIYF
clone_size: few; j_call: TRBJ2-6; d_call: TRBD1; v_call: TRBV5-4; cdr3_nt: TGTGCCAGCAGCTTACAGGGGGCTGGGGCCAACGTCCTGACTTTC; cdr3_aa: CASSLQGAGANVLTF
clone_size: NA; j_call: TRBJ2-6; d_call: NA; v_call: TRBV6-5; cdr3_nt: TGTGCCAGCAGTTACTCGGCCGGCTCTGGGGCCAACGTCCTGACTTTC; cdr3_aa: CASSYSAGSGANVLTF
clone_size: NA; j_call: TRBJ2-1; d_call: NA; v_call: TRBV11-2; cdr3_nt: TGTGCCAGCAGAGTACAGGGTCGCGAGCAGTTCTTC; cdr3_aa: CASRVQGREQFF
clone_size: NA; j_call: TRBJ2-1; d_call: TRBD2; v_call: TRBV9; cdr3_nt: TGTGCCAGCAGCGTAGGTAGCGGGGGCTACAATGAGCAGTTCTTC; cdr3_aa: CASSVGSGGYNEQFF
clone_size: NA; j_call: TRBJ2-7; d_call: NA; v_call: TRBV19; cdr3_nt: TGTGCCAGTAGTATATCCATAGGGTACGAGCAGTACTTC; cdr3_aa: CASSISIGYEQYF
clone_size: once; j_call: TRBJ2-2; d_call: NA; v_call: TRBV24-1; cdr3_nt: TGTGCCACCAGTGATTTGAGCGGGACAAGTAACACCGGGGAGCTGTTTTTT; cdr3_aa: CATSDLSGTSNTGELFF
clone_size: NA; j_call: TRBJ1-2; d_call: NA; v_call: TRBV3-1/TRBV3-2; cdr3_nt: TGTGCCAGCAGTCCCGACGGAAACTATGGCTACACCTTC; cdr3_aa: CASSPDGNYGYTF
clone_size: NA; j_call: TRBJ2-7; d_call: TRBD1; v_call: TRBV28; cdr3_nt: TGTGCCAGCCTAGCAGGGGGCGAAGGGTACGAGCAGTACTTC; cdr3_aa: CASLAGGEGYEQYF
clone_size: NA; j_call: TRBJ2-4; d_call: NA; v_call: TRBV6-5; cdr3_nt: TGTGCCAGCAGTTCCCCTACAGTAGCCAAAAACATTCAGTACTTC; cdr3_aa: CASSSPTVAKNIQYF
clone_size: NA; j_call: TRBJ2-3; d_call: NA; v_call: TRBV4-2; cdr3_nt: TGTGCCAGCAGCCAAGATAAGGCTCCCTCTCCGTTCACAGATACGCAGTATTTT; cdr3_aa: CASSQDKAPSPFTDTQYF
clone_size: NA; j_call: TRBJ1-5; d_call: NA; v_call: TRBV28; cdr3_nt: TGTGCCAGCGGCCTTGGGGGGGGCCAGCCCCAGCATTTT; cdr3_aa: CASGLGGGQPQHF
clone_size: NA; j_call: TRBJ2-3; d_call: TRBD2; v_call: TRBV4-2; cdr3_nt: TGTGCCAGCAGCCAAGCCCTCGGGCGGGGGGGCCCAGATACGCAGTATTTT; cdr3_aa: CASSQALGRGGPDTQYF
clone_size: few; j_call: TRBJ1-4; d_call: NA; v_call: TRBV7-9; cdr3_nt: TGTGCCAGCAGCTTTGGGAGGGTTGGGAGAGAAAAACTGTTTTTT; cdr3_aa: CASSFGRVGREKLFF
clone_size: NA; j_call: TRBJ2-2; d_call: TRBD2; v_call: TRBV7-7; cdr3_nt: TGTGCTAGCAGCCCCTTGGGACTAGCGGGGAGAGGAACGGATCTGTTTTTT; cdr3_aa: CASSPLGLAGRGTDLFF
clone_size: few; j_call: TRBJ1-2; d_call: NA; v_call: TRBV6-5; cdr3_nt: TGTGCCAGCAGTTACTCGATCGTCCGGGCTAACTATGGCTACACCTTC; cdr3_aa: CASSYSIVRANYGYTF
clone_size: once; j_call: TRBJ1-3; d_call: NA; v_call: TRBV15; cdr3_nt: TGTGCCACCAGCAGGGACAGAGGAAACACCATATATTTT; cdr3_aa: CATSRDRGNTIYF
clone_size: NA; j_call: TRBJ2-2; d_call: NA; v_call: TRBV4-2; cdr3_nt: TGTGCCAGCAGCCGACAGATACCGAACACCGGGGAGCTGTTTTTT; cdr3_aa: CASSRQIPNTGELFF